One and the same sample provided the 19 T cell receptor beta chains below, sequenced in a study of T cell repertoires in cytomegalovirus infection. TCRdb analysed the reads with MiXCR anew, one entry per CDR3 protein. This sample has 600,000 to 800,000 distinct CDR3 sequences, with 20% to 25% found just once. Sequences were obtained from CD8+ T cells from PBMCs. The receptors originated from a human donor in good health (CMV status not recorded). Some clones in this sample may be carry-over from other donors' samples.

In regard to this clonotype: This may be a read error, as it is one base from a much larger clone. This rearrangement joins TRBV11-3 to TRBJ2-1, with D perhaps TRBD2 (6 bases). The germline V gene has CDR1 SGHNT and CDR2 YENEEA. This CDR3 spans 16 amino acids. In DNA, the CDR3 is TGTACCAGCAGCCTCAGGGAGGCAAGCTCCTACAATGAGCAGTTCTTC. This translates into CTSSLREASSYNEQFF.

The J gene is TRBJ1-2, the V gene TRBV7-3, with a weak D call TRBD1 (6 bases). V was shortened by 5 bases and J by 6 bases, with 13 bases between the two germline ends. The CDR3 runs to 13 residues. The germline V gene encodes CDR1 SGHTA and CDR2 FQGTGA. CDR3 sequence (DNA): TGTGCCAGCAGCCTCTCACAGGGCCATGGCTACACCTTC. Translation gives CASSLSQGHGYTF.

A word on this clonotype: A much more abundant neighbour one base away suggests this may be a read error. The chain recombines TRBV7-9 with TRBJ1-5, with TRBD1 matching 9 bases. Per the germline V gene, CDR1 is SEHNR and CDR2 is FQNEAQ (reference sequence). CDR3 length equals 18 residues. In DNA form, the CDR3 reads TGTGTCAGCAGCTTGGACGTCCCGGACAGGGGAAGCAATCAGCCCCAGCATTTT. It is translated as CVSSLDVPDRGSNQPQHF.

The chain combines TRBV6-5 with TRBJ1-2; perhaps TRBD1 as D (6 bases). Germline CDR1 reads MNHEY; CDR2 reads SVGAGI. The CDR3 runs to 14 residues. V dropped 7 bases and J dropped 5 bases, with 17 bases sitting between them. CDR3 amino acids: CASTPGGQMYGYTF. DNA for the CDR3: TGTGCCAGCACCCCGGGGGGCCAGATGTATGGCTACACCTTC.

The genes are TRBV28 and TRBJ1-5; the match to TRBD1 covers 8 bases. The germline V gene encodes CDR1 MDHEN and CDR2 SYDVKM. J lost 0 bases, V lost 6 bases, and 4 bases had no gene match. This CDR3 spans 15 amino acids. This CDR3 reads CASRDRAYSNQPQHF. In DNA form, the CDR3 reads TGTGCCAGCAGGGACAGGGCCTATAGCAATCAGCCCCAGCATTTT. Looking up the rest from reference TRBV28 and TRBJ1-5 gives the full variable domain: DVKVTQSSRYLVKRTGEKVFLECVQDMDHENMFWYRQDPGLGLRLIYFSYDVKMKEKGDIPEGYSVSREKKERFSLILESASTNQTSMYLCASRDRAYSNQPQHFGDGTRLSIL.

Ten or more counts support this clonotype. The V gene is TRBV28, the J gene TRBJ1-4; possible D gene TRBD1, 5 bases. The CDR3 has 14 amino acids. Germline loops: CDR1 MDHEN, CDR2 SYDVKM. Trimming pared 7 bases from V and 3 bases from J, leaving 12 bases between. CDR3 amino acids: CASTGFRSNEKLFF. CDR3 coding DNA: TGTGCCAGCACAGGGTTTAGGTCTAATGAAAAACTGTTTTTT.

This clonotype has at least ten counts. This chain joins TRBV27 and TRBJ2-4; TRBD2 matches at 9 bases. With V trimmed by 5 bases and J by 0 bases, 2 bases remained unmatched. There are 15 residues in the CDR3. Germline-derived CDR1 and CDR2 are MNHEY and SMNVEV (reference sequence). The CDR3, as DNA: TGTGCCAGCAGTCTTAGCGGGGGAGCCAAAAACATTCAGTACTTC. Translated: CASSLSGGAKNIQYF.

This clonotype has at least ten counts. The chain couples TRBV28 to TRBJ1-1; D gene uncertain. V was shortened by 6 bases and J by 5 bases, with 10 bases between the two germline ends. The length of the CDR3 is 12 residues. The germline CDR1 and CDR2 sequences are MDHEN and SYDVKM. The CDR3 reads CASSFKGTEAFF. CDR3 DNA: TGTGCCAGCAGCTTCAAGGGAACTGAAGCTTTCTTT. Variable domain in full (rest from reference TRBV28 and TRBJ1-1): DVKVTQSSRYLVKRTGEKVFLECVQDMDHENMFWYRQDPGLGLRLIYFSYDVKMKEKGDIPEGYSVSREKKERFSLILESASTNQTSMYLCASSFKGTEAFFGQGTRLTVV.

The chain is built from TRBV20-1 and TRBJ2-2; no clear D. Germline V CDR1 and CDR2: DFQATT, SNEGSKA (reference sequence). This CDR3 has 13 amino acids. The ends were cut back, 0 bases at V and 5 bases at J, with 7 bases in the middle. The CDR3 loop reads CSARDGITGELFF. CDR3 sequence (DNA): TGCAGTGCTAGAGACGGAATAACCGGGGAGCTGTTTTTT.

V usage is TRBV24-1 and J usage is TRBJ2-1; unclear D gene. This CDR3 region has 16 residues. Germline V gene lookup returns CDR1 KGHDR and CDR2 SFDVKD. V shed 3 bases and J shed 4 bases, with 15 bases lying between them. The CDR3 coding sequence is TGTGCCACCAGTGATAGCGTCGCTGCGGATTACAATGAGCAGTTCTTC. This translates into CATSDSVAADYNEQFF.

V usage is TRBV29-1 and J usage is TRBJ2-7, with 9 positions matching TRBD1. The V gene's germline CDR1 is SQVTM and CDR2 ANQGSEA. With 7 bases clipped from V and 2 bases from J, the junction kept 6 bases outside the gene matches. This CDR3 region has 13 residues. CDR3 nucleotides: TGCAGCGAAAACCGGGACAGGGCCTACGAGCAGTACGTC. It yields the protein CSENRDRAYEQYV.

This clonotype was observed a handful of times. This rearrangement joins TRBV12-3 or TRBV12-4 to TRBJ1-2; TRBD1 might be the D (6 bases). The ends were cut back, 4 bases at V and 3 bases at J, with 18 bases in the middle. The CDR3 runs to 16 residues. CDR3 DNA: TGTGCCAGCAGTTCATCTCTCTCGGGACATCACTATGGCTACACCTTC. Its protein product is CASSSSLSGHHYGYTF.

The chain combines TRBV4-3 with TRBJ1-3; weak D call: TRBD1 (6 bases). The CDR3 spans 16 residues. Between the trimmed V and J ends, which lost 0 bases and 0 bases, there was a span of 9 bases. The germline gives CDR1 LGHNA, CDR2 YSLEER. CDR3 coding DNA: TGCGCCAGCAGCCAAGATTGGACAGCCTCTGGAAACACCATATATTTT. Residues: CASSQDWTASGNTIYF.

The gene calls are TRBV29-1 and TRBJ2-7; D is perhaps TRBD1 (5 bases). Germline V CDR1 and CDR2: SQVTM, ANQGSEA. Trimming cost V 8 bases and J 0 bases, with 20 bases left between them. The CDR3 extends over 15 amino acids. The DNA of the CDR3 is TGCAGCCCGCCCCCCTACGGACATAGCTCCTACGAGCAGTACGTC. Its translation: CSPPPYGHSSYEQYV.

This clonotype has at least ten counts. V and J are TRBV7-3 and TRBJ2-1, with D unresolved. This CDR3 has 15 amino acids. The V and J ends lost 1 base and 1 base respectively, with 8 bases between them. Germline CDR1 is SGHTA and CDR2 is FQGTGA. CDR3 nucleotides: TGTGCCAGCAGCTTAAATCTGGTATCCTACAATGAGCAGTTCTTC. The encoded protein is CASSLNLVSYNEQFF.

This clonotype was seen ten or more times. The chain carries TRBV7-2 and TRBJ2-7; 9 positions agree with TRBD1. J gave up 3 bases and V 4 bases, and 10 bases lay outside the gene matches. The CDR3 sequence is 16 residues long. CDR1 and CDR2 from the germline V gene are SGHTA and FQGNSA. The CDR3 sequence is CASSSGRTGAIYEQYF. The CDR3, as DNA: TGTGCCAGCAGCTCCGGCAGGACAGGGGCCATCTACGAGCAGTACTTC.

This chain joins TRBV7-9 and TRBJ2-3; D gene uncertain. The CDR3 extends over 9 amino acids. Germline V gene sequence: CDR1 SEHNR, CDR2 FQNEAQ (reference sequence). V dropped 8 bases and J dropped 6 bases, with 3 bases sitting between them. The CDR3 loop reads CASGDTQYF. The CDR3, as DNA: TGTGCCAGCGGCGATACGCAGTATTTT.

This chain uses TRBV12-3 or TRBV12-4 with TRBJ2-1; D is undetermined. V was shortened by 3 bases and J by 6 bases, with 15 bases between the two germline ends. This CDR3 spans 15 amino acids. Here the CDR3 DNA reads TGTGCCAGCAGTTTCACGGTGAGGCCAAGCAATGAGCAGTTCTTC. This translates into CASSFTVRPSNEQFF.

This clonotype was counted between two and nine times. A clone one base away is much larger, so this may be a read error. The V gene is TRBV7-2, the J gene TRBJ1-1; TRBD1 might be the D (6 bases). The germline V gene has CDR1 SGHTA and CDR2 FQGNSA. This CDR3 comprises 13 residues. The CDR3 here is CASSFRGFTDAFF. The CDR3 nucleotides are TGTGCCAGCAGCTTCAGGGGATTCACTGACGCTTTCTTT.